What follows are 2 T cell receptor beta chains derived from one specimen sequenced in a study of response to subunit inactivated influenza vaccine. TCRdb reprocessed the RT-PCR reads via MiXCR and lists one record per CDR3 protein. The sample has 500,000 to 600,000 distinct CDR3 sequences, about 8% seen once. Sample: PBMCs from blood, taken 23 months after vaccination. All receptors come from a man between 45 and 75 years old who received an inactivated influenza vaccine.

This clonotype was seen more than once but under ten times. CDR3 sequence reads: CASRGPNESLHF. CDR3 sequence (DNA): TGCGCCAGCAGGGGACCCAATGAATCCCTCCACTTT. This chain uses TRBV5-1 with TRBJ1-6, with a tentative D call TRBD1 (5 bases). The CDR3 contains 12 residues. Trimming pared 5 bases from V and 14 bases from J, leaving 14 bases between. CDR1 is SGHRS, CDR2 YFSETQ, per germline.

This clonotype was seen more than once but under ten times. The genes are TRBV28 and TRBJ1-1, with D perhaps matching TRBD1 (5 bases). Trimming stripped 3 bases from V and 0 bases from J, with 14 bases between. The CDR3 spans 16 residues. In germline, CDR1 is MDHEN, CDR2 SYDVKM. CDR3 DNA sequence: TGTGCCAGCAGTTTTATCGCAGGGACGCTGAACACTGAAGCTTTCTTT. This encodes CASSFIAGTLNTEAFF.